This TCR beta chain is drawn from a study of blood T cell repertoires in COVID-19 (dated by TCRdb to between 2020 and 2021). The study in broad terms: The collaborator samples originated in the United States, Italy and Spain and spanned the acute and convalescent phases of COVID-19. Samples were obtained from the ongoing ImmuneRACE study (first 160 participants) and from 1,254 subjects provided by 6 global collaborators. Where available, HLA class I and class II types were obtained from metadata supplied by the sample provider rather than from assay-based typing. The material from the prospective study consisted of cDNA or gDNA derived from T cells, B-cell-depleted T cells, or PBMCs. A de-identified subject ID, COVID-19 status, age in years and sex were almost always included in the sample metadata. The repertoires were released in a freely available public database meant as a resource for research on the immune response to SARS-CoV-2. Deeply sampled blood TCRbeta repertoires from subjects exposed to, actively infected with, or recovered from COVID-19 were included in the dataset. Overall results and qualifications from the work: How much clinical and demographic metadata was included differed by source and by participant, and the metadata was provided uncurated.

Participants in the prospective study were aged roughly 18 to 95 years, lived in about two dozen United States geographic areas, and enrolled through a virtual design. To assign participants to cohorts, the prospective study relied on clinical history that participants themselves reported in a screening survey and a study questionnaire. Each participant in the prospective study had whole blood, serum and a nasopharyngeal or oropharyngeal swab collected by mobile phlebotomists. Additional blood draws and questionnaires over an approximately two-month period could optionally be provided by prospective study participants. Before DNA extraction, blood samples from the prospective study were shipped at room temperature or frozen. The immunoSEQ Assay, a bias-controlled multiplex PCR, was used to amplify TCRbeta CDR3 regions from genomic DNA. The published analysis was carried out like this. The number of nucleated cells in each sample was estimated by amplification of reference gene primers within the assay. To quantify the absolute abundance of each unique TCRbeta CDR3 rearrangement, sequence reads were collapsed and filtered. For each sample, productive Simpson clonality was calculated as the square root of Simpson's diversity index across productive rearrangements. TCRdb obtained this table from immuneACCESS and retained in-frame rearrangements with V and J assigned. These tables miss some clones; where compared with another copy, unresolved V genes account for less than half of the shortfall, and the remainder is unexplained. Clonal size and the V and J genes are those of that table, whereas D and trimming came from the DNA. This sample is represented by fewer than 350,000 clones; 80% to 90% of them were singletons. The ten largest clonotypes hold approximately 4% of the sample.

A word on this clone: Its specific antigen is unknown. Base-call qualities are not available, and no considerably larger clone is one nucleotide away.

Sequencing was performed on PBMCs or T cells enriched from blood (not recorded which). The sequence derives from a woman aged 40 to 49 with acute COVID-19.

The CDR3 has the sequence CASSSDSYSNQPQHF. The DNA sequence is TGTGCCAGCAGCTCTGACAGCTATAGCAATCAGCCCCAGCATTTT. In this chain, TRBV7-2 is recombined with TRBJ1-5; the D gene is perhaps TRBD1, from 5 matching bases. The V and J ends are trimmed by 4 bases and 0 bases, leaving 10 bases between them. The CDR3 goes from the cysteine to the phenylalanine over 15 residues. Only the CDR3 region is kept as DNA, spanning 45 bases read in frame from base 1. Sequences SGHTA (CDR1) and FQGNSA (CDR2) are obtained from the germline V gene.